Sequencing of this TCR beta chain was carried out in a study of shared clonotypes between healthy human individuals. Only CD45RO-negative cells positively selected for CCR7 counted as naive CD8 cells, so terminally differentiated effector memory CD45RA+ cells were excluded. Donors comprised healthy HIV-negative adults lacking recent acute infections or vaccinations. V lost 8 bases and J 3 bases, leaving 14 bases between the germline ends. The V gene's germline CDR1 is LNHDA and CDR2 SQIVND (reference sequence). The CDR3 has 13 amino acids. A 200 ng quantity of DNA, roughly 29,000 T cell genomes, went into the sorted-subset replicate PCRs. Libraries were prepared by immunoSEQ multiplex PCR; TCRdb keeps only in-frame clonotypes and omits some of them. The sample has approximately 650,000 clones, around 95% seen once.

Source material: naive CD8+ T cells sorted from blood. The TCR originated in a woman in her thirties in good health. The chain links TRBV19 to TRBJ2-7, with D perhaps TRBD2 (5 bases). CDR3 protein: CASSYGGNYEQYF. In DNA form, the CDR3 reads TGTGCCAGTTCGTATGGAGGAAACTACGAGCAGTACTTC.